The entry below gives a single TCR beta chain sequence along with its context. What it binds is not known. Gene names and germline match the mouse. The missing CDR3 end, 1 residue past where the read stops, is filled in from the germline J gene. The sample comes from a study of tissue T cells after allogeneic stem cell transplantation. Broader study findings: In patients and mice, blood and spleen missed much of tissue repertoire. The patient cohort was small and clinically heterogeneous, with limited sampling depth.

V was trimmed by 4 bases and J by 4 bases, leaving 8 bases between them. Germline CDR1 SGHDT, CDR2 FRDEAV. CDR3 size: 12 residues. Produced via immunoSEQ multiplex PCR; TCRdb's table is partial and in-frame only. The repertoire holds about 2,300 clones, with roughly two thirds as singletons. The V and J genes are TRBV14 and TRBJ1-2; D gene unclear. The sequenced material came from gut tissue. The receptor was derived from a female BALB/c mouse in good health. For this strain, the MHC haplotype corresponds to H2-d. Here the CDR3 reads CASSREGSDYTF. Partial CDR3 DNA: TGTGCCAGCAGTCGGGAGGGCTCCGACTACACC.